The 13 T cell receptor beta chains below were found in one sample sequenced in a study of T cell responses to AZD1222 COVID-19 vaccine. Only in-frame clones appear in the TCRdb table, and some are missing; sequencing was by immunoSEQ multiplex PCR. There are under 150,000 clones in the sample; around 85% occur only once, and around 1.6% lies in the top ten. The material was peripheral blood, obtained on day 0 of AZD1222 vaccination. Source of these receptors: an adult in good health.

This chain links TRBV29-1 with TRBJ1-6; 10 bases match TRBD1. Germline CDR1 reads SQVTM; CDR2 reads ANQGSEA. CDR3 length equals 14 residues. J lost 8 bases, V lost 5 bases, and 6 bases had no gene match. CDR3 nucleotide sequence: TGCAGCGTTAGAAGCGGGACAGGGGATTCACCCCTCCACTTT. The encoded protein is CSVRSGTGDSPLHF.

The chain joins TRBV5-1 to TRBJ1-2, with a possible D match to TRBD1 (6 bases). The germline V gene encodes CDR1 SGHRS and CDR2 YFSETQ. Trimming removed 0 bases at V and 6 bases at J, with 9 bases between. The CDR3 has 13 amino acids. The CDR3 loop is CASSLVGQNGYTF. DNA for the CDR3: TGCGCCAGCAGCTTGGTTGGACAGAATGGCTACACCTTC.

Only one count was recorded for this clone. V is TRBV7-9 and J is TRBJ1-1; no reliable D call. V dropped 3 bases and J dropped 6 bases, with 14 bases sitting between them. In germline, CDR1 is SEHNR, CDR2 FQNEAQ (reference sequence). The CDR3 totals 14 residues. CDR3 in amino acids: CASSLEIVGSEAFF. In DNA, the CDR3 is TGTGCCAGCAGCTTGGAGATTGTGGGGTCTGAAGCTTTCTTT.

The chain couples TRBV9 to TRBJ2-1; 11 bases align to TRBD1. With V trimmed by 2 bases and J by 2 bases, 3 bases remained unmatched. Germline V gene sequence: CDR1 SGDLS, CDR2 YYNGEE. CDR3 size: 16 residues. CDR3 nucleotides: TGTGCCAGCAGCGTCCGGACAGGGGGCGCCTACAATGAGCAGTTCTTC. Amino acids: CASSVRTGGAYNEQFF.

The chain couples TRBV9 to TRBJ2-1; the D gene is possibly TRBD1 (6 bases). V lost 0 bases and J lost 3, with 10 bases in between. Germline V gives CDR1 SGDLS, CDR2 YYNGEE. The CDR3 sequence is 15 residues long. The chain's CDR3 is CASSVAGAGYNEQFF. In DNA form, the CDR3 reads TGTGCCAGCAGCGTAGCAGGGGCGGGCTACAATGAGCAGTTCTTC.

CDR3 nucleotides: TGTGCCAGCAGCAATGGAGACAGTGGGCCCCGTGAAGCTTTCTTT. Protein product: CASSNGDSGPREAFF. V is TRBV7-9 and J is TRBJ1-1; possibly TRBD1 for D (5 bases). CDR1 SEHNR and CDR2 FQNEAQ come from the germline V gene (reference sequence). The CDR3 is made up of 15 amino acids. The V gene lost 5 bases and the J gene lost 7 bases, with 20 bases spanning the gap.

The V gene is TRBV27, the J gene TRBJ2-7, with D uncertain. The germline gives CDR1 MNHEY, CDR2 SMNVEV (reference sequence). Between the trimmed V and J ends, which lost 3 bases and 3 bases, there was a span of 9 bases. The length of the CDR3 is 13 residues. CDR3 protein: CASSFVGSYEQYF. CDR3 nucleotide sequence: TGTGCCAGCAGTTTCGTTGGTAGCTACGAGCAGTACTTC.

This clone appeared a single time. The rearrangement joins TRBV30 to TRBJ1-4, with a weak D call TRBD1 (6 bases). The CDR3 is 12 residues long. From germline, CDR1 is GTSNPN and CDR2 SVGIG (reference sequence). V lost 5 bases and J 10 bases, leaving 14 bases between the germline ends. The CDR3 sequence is CAWGTPGVKLFF. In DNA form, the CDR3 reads TGTGCCTGGGGGACGCCAGGGGTAAAACTGTTTTTT.

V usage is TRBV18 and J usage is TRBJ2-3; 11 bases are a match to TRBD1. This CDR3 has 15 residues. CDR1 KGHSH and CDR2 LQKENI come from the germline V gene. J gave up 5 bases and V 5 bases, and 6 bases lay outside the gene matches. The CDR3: CASSGDRGAKDTQYF. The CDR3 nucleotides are TGTGCCAGCTCAGGGGACAGGGGGGCGAAAGATACGCAGTATTTT.

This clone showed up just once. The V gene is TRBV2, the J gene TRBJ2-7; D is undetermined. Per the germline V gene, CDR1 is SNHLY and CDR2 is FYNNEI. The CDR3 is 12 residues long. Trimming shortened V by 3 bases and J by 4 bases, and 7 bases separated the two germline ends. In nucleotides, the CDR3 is TGTGCCAGCAGTGAGGGGAATTACGAGCAGTACTTC. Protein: CASSEGNYEQYF. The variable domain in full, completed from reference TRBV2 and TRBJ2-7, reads EPEVTQTPSHQVTQMGQEVILRCVPISNHLYFYWYRQILGQKVEFLVSFYNNEISEKSEIFDDQFSVERPDGSNFTLKIRSTKLEDSAMYFCASSEGNYEQYFGPGTRLTVT.

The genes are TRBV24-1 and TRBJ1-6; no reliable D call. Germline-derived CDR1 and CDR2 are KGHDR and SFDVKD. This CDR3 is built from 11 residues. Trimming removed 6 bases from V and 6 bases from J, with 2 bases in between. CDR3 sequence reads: CATSFNSPLHF. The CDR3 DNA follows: TGTGCCACCAGTTTTAATTCACCCCTCCACTTT.

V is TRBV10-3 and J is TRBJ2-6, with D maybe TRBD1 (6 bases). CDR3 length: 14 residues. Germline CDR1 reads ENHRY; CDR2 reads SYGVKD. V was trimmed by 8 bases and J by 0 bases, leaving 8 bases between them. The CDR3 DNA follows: TGTGCCATCCAGGGGTCCTCTGGGGCCAACGTCCTGACTTTC. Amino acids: CAIQGSSGANVLTF.

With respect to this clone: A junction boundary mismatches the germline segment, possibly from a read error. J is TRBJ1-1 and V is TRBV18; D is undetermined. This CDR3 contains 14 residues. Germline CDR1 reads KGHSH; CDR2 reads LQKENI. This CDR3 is CASSPRAMGTEAFF. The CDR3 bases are TGTGCCAGCTCGCCACGGGCAATGGGGACTGAAGCTTTCTTT.